This record concerns one T cell receptor beta chain sequence. There is no known antigen for this receptor. No base quality values were provided; no much bigger clone lies one nucleotide off. Peripheral blood CD8+ and CD4+ T cells from healthy donors, Susac syndrome patients and multiple sclerosis patients were profiled by high-throughput TCR beta sequencing. The Susac syndrome patients fulfilled recently defined diagnostic criteria for definite or probable disease. Bulk CD8+ and CD4+ T cells were purified by magnetic negative isolation, whereas CD8+ TEMRA cells were enriched by FACS. Blood was collected in EDTA tubes and processed within 24 hours, with PBMCs isolated through density gradient centrifugation. PBMCs intended for TCR sequencing were frozen in liquid nitrogen and were later thawed in a 37 degrees C water bath. The sorted or isolated CD4+, CD8+ and CD8+ TEMRA cells reached a purity of at least 90%.

The CDR3 contains 13 residues, cysteine and phenylalanine counted. The kept DNA is CDR3 alone, 39 bases in frame from the first base. Based on the germline V gene (reference sequence), the CDR1 and CDR2 sequences are MNHEY and SMNVEV. V is clipped by 0 bases and J by 3 bases, and the sequence between their germline boundaries is 5 bases long. RNA was extracted with the RNeasy kit and 0.5 to 1 ug was reverse transcribed using random hexamers. The immunoSEQ multiplex PCR assay, which covers 54 Vbeta and 13 Jbeta segments, was used to amplify TCR beta CDR3 regions. Bias from PCR amplification was corrected by using a synthetic template baseline for primer optimization and for computational correction. The study's processing was this. Reads were assigned to V, D and J genes according to IMGT and analyzed in immunoSEQ Analyzer, with only productive sequences retained. Clonality was calculated as one minus the Shannon entropy normalized by log2 of the number of productive unique sequences. For each patient and control, public and private clones were evaluated within the 100 most prevalent clones. A clone was defined as Susac-specific if it was absent from the healthy and MS cohorts, from some 1,100 published viral clones and from other ImmuneACCESS disease sequences. TCRdb trimmed public reads at Q25 via fastp, called clones via MiXCR and kept in-frame beta chains. Entries that share a CDR3 protein sequence are merged under the most common genes and DNA. The authors' filters were not applied to this entry. This sample holds 200,000 to 300,000 distinct CDR3 sequences; almost 97% were observed only once. The top ten hold less than 0.11% of the sample.

The entry originates in a study of CD8 T cells in Susac syndrome (dated by TCRdb to 2018 to 2020). A note on the overall study: Of the Susac syndrome patients who were sequenced, fewer than 10 were in clinical remission while roughly six had clinically active disease. Whether CD8+ T cell activation and differentiation in Susac syndrome was antigen driven was tested using repertoire sequencing. Susac syndrome patients were therapy-naive, on corticosteroids (some also receiving IVIg), or on IVIg alone at blood withdrawal.

Overall study results and their limits: The TCR sequencing and HLA analysis was acknowledged to have included a relatively small number of individuals. In patients with Susac syndrome, the CD4+ T cell repertoire showed no detectable clonal expansion.

The source material was CD4+ T cells from PBMCs. The clonotype was recovered from a human donor with Susac syndrome. The V and J genes are TRBV27 and TRBJ1-2; the D gene identity is not certain. The DNA is as follows: TGTGCCAGCAGTTTATCGAGGGACTATGGCTACACCTTC. This sequence encodes CASSLSRDYGYTF.